Listed below are T cell receptor beta chains from one sample, sequenced in a study of CD8+CD57+ T cells in acquired aplastic anemia. Each CDR3 protein gets one entry after TCRdb re-called the reads with MiXCR. The sample has under 250,000 distinct CDR3 sequences; 50% to 70% are singletons. Source material: sorted CD4+, CD8+, or CD8+CD57+ T cells (not recorded which) from PBMCs. Source of these receptors: a human donor with aplastic anemia. The CDR3 runs from the conserved cysteine through the conserved F or W. Fields, in order: J gene, D gene, CDR3 length, clone size, V gene, CDR3 protein, CDR3 DNA. The D gene is left open where the match is weak. Not every row has a clone size; where given, it reads once, few, many or a size class.

TRBJ2-7 . 15 many TRBV11-2 CASSSSAGAYYEQYF TGTGCCAGCAGCAGTTCGGCGGGGGCGTACTACGAGCAGTACTTC
TRBJ1-1 . 13 . TRBV6-5 CATRTEMNTEAFF TGTGCCACGCGGACAGAGATGAACACTGAAGCTTTCTTT
TRBJ1-1 . 14 . TRBV3-1 CASSQGRGDTEAFF TGTGCCAGCAGCCAAGGGCGGGGGGACACTGAAGCTTTCTTT
TRBJ1-6 . 14 few TRBV20-1 CSARGAGENSPLHF TGCAGTGCTAGGGGGGCGGGGGAGAATTCACCCCTCCACTTT
TRBJ1-5 TRBD1 16 . TRBV6-1 CASRADRAVSNQPQHF TGTGCCAGCAGAGCTGACAGGGCGGTGAGCAATCAGCCCCAGCATTTT
TRBJ2-1 . 15 . TRBV9 CASSVAKGHFGEQFF TGTGCCAGCAGCGTAGCAAAGGGCCATTTCGGTGAGCAGTTCTTC
TRBJ1-2 TRBD1 16 few TRBV4-3 CASSPDGQARGYGYTF TGCGCCAGCAGCCCCGACGGACAGGCCCGCGGCTATGGCTACACCTTC
TRBJ2-5 . 15 . TRBV7-3 CASSLKGNVGETQYF TGTGCCAGCAGCTTAAAGGGGAACGTGGGTGAGACCCAGTACTTC
TRBJ1-3 . 15 . TRBV15 CATSRDGNSGNTIYF TGTGCCACCAGCAGAGATGGCAACTCTGGAAACACCATATATTTT
TRBJ2-7 . 15 . TRBV7-9 CASSSRPRLGDEQYF TGTGCCAGCAGCTCTCGACCCAGGTTGGGCGACGAGCAGTACTTC
TRBJ1-2 TRBD1 15 . TRBV7-9 CASSLERTGAHGYTF TGTGCCAGCAGCTTAGAAAGGACAGGGGCCCATGGCTACACCTTC
TRBJ1-1 . 12 few TRBV10-3 CAIREAGWKAFF TGTGCCATCAGGGAAGCTGGGTGGAAGGCTTTCTTT
TRBJ1-2 . 11 . TRBV25-1 CASSPGWGYTF TGTGCCAGCAGTCCTGGATGGGGCTACACCTTC
TRBJ1-2 TRBD1 13 . TRBV20-1 CSARMGQGHGYTF TGCAGTGCTAGGATGGGACAGGGACATGGCTACACCTTC
TRBJ2-7 TRBD2 14 . TRBV29-1 CSVRTSGSLYEQYF TGCAGCGTTAGGACTAGCGGGAGTCTCTACGAGCAGTACTTC
TRBJ2-3 TRBD2 17 . TRBV2 CASSQRLAGGRTDTQYF TGTGCCAGCAGTCAACGACTAGCGGGAGGTAGAACAGATACGCAGTATTTT
TRBJ2-1 . 16 . TRBV7-4 CASSPTGTTPYNEQFF TGTGCCAGCAGTCCGACCGGGACAACTCCTTACAATGAGCAGTTCTTC
TRBJ2-1 . 15 few TRBV15 CATSSLGRAYNEQFF TGTGCCACCAGCAGCTTAGGAAGAGCCTACAATGAGCAGTTCTTC
TRBJ1-6 . 12 . TRBV4-1 CASSQEAGPLHF TGCGCCAGCAGCCAAGAAGCAGGGCCCCTCCACTTT
TRBJ2-1 . 13 . TRBV7-9 CASSLAVGDEQFF TGTGCCAGCAGCTTAGCGGTCGGCGATGAGCAGTTCTTC
TRBJ2-7 . 8 . TRBV13 CASSSSLF TGTGCCAGCAGCTCCTCCCTGTTC
TRBJ2-7 . 11 . TRBV20-1 CSAYDRYEQYF TGCAGTGCCTATGACAGATACGAGCAGTACTTC
TRBJ2-1 TRBD2 13 . TRBV2 CASSRDYLNEQFF TGTGCCAGCAGTCGGGACTACCTCAATGAGCAGTTCTTC
TRBJ2-7 . 13 few TRBV28 CASSPGVIYEQYF TGTGCCAGCAGTCCGGGGGTTATCTACGAGCAGTACTTC
TRBJ2-5 . 13 . TRBV20-1 CSAPGVDQETQYF TGCAGTGCGCCGGGAGTGGACCAAGAGACCCAGTACTTC
TRBJ1-1 . 15 many TRBV19 CASRKNSPVNTEAFF TGTGCCAGTCGCAAGAACAGCCCAGTGAACACTGAAGCTTTCTTT
TRBJ1-5 . 14 . TRBV15 CATSRDIPGQPQHF TGTGCCACCAGCAGAGATATTCCCGGGCAGCCCCAGCATTTT
TRBJ2-1 TRBD1 15 . TRBV7-9 CASSVPGQGRHEQFF TGTGCCAGCAGCGTGCCGGGACAGGGGCGACATGAGCAGTTCTTC
TRBJ2-1 TRBD2 16 . TRBV24-1 CATSDPSGSSYNEQFF TGTGCCACCAGTGATCCGAGCGGGAGCTCCTACAATGAGCAGTTCTTC
TRBJ1-3 . 14 . TRBV20-1 CSAKQTSSGNTIYF TGCAGTGCTAAACAGACGAGCTCTGGAAACACCATATATTTT
TRBJ2-1 TRBD1 16 . TRBV25-1 CASSDTGGSSYNEQFF TGTGCCAGCAGTGACACAGGGGGTAGCTCCTACAATGAGCAGTTCTTC
TRBJ1-2 TRBD1 12 . TRBV20-1 CSAGDRVNSYTF TGCAGTGCTGGGGACAGGGTAAATAGCTACACCTTC
TRBJ2-2 . 14 few TRBV7-7 CASSHRADTGELFF TGTGCTAGCAGCCATCGGGCCGACACCGGGGAGCTGTTTTTT
TRBJ2-7 TRBD1 14 few TRBV7-9 CASTSTRQGYEQYF TGTGCCAGCACCTCTACGCGACAGGGCTACGAGCAGTACTTC
TRBJ1-6 . 14 many TRBV3-1 CASSQERYNSPLHF TGTGCCAGCAGCCAAGAGCGATATAATTCACCCCTCCACTTT
TRBJ1-5 . 14 . TRBV7-9 CASSYGRPDQPQHF TGTGCCAGCAGCTATGGCCGACCTGATCAGCCCCAGCATTTT
TRBJ2-1 TRBD2 14 . TRBV29-1 CSVEARLAGGEQFF TGCAGCGTTGAAGCCCGGCTAGCGGGGGGTGAGCAGTTCTTC
TRBJ2-5 . 14 . TRBV20-1 CSARLRDTQETQYF TGCAGTGCTAGACTCCGGGACACCCAAGAGACCCAGTACTTC
TRBJ1-4 . 13 . TRBV10-2 CASSERGKEELFF TGCGCCAGCAGTGAGCGGGGTAAGGAAGAACTGTTTTTT
TRBJ2-7 TRBD2 16 . TRBV5-1 CASSLVAGGSSYEQYF TGCGCCAGCAGCTTAGTTGCGGGGGGGAGCTCCTACGAGCAGTACTTC
TRBJ2-6 . 16 few TRBV6-4 CASSPGHHSGANVLTF TGTGCCAGCAGTCCAGGCCACCACTCTGGGGCCAACGTCCTGACTTTC
TRBJ1-2 TRBD1 16 once TRBV5-1 CASSGGQGLEGYGYTF TGCGCCAGCAGCGGGGGACAGGGACTCGAGGGCTATGGCTACACCTTC
TRBJ1-6 . 13 . TRBV10-3 CAISNKDNSPLHF TGTGCCATCAGCAATAAGGATAATTCACCCCTCCACTTT
TRBJ1-5 . 13 few TRBV24-1 CATSLRGDQPQHF TGTGCCACTAGCCTTCGGGGTGATCAGCCCCAGCATTTT
TRBJ1-3 . 15 . TRBV12-3/TRBV12-4 CASSPTRNSGNTIYF TGTGCCAGCAGCCCTACTCGGAACTCTGGAAACACCATATATTTT
TRBJ2-1 TRBD2 15 . TRBV24-1 CATSDPSGRALEQFF TGTGCCACCAGTGATCCCAGCGGGAGGGCCCTTGAGCAGTTCTTC
TRBJ2-7 . 13 few TRBV7-3 CASSLTGGNEQYF TGTGCCAGCAGCTTAACTGGGGGGAACGAGCAGTACTTC
TRBJ2-1 . 13 . TRBV20-1 CSARDEADNEQFF TGCAGTGCTAGAGATGAGGCGGACAATGAGCAGTTCTTC
TRBJ2-7 . 16 . TRBV5-5 CASSLTDTHSSYEQYF TGTGCCAGCAGCTTGACGGATACCCACAGCTCCTACGAGCAGTACTTC
TRBJ2-3 TRBD2 18 . TRBV7-2 CTSSLDGGLATSTDTQYF TGTACCAGCAGCTTAGATGGGGGACTAGCGACTAGCACAGATACGCAGTATTTT
TRBJ1-3 . 15 . TRBV15 CATSKRAFSGNTIYF TGTGCCACCAGCAAAAGGGCATTCTCTGGAAACACCATATATTTT
TRBJ1-2 TRBD1 14 . TRBV20-1 CSARTGESHYGYTF TGCAGTGCCCGGACAGGTGAGAGCCACTATGGCTACACCTTC
TRBJ2-1 TRBD2 13 . TRBV10-3 CAIKVAGYNEQFF TGTGCCATCAAGGTAGCGGGGTACAATGAGCAGTTCTTC
TRBJ1-1 . 13 . TRBV20-1 CSAAGQVNTEAFF TGCAGTGCTGCGGGACAAGTGAACACTGAAGCTTTCTTT
TRBJ2-3 TRBD2 16 . TRBV5-5 CASSLGLADSTDTQYF TGTGCCAGCAGCTTGGGACTAGCGGACTCCACGGATACGCAGTATTTT